This TCR beta chain was sequenced during a study of shared clonotypes between healthy human individuals. Libraries were prepared by immunoSEQ multiplex PCR; TCRdb keeps only in-frame clonotypes and omits some of them. The data hold about 1.1 million clones, with roughly 74% observed a single time. J lost 1 base, V lost 4 bases, and 1 base had no gene match. The CDR3 has 14 amino acids. Looked up from germline, CDR1 is SGHRS and CDR2 is YFSETQ. The specimen was memory CD4+ T cells from PBMCs. Noted subset: CD45RA-negative fraction. The TCR comes from a man aged 18 to 29 in good health. Some clones in this sample may be carry-over from other donors' samples. The chain carries TRBV5-1 and TRBJ2-2; 7 nucleotides line up with TRBD1. The CDR3 DNA reads as TGCGCCAGCAGCCGGACAGGGAACACCGGGGAGCTGTTTTTT. Protein product: CASSRTGNTGELFF.